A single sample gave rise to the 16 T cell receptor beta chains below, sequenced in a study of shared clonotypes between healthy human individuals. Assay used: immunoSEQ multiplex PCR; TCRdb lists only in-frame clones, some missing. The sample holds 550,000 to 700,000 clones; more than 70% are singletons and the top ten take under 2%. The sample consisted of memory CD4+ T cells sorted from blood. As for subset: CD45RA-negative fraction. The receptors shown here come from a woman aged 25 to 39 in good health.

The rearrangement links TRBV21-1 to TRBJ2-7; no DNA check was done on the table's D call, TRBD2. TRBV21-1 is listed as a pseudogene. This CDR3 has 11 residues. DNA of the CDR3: TGTGCCAGCACGGGACTAGCGGGGGTCTACTTC. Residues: CASTGLAGVYF.

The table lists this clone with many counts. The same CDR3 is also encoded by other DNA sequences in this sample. The CDR3 loop reads CASSLSFGRGRNTEAFF. The CDR3 nucleotides are TGTGCCAGCAGTTTATCGTTTGGCAGGGGGCGAAACACTGAAGCTTTCTTT. The chain joins TRBV27 to TRBJ1-1; 8 nucleotides align to TRBD1. Germline V lookup: CDR1 MNHEY, CDR2 SMNVEV (reference sequence). This CDR3 has 17 amino acids. V trimming: 0 bases; J trimming: 2 bases; junction bases outside the gene matches: 8.

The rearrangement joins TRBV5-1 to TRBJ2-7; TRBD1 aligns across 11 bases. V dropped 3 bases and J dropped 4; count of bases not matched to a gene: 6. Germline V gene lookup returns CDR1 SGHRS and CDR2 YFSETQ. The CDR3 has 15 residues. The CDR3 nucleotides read TGCGCCAGCAGCTGGGGACAGGGGGATTTTTACGAGCAGTACTTC. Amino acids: CASSWGQGDFYEQYF.

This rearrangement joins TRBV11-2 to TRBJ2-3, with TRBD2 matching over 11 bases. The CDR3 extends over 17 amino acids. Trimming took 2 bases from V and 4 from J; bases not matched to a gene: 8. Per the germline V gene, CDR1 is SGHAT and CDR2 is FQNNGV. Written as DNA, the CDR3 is TGTGCCAGCAGCTTACGCACTAGCGGGAGATTGCCAGATACGCAGTATTTT. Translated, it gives CASSLRTSGRLPDTQYF.

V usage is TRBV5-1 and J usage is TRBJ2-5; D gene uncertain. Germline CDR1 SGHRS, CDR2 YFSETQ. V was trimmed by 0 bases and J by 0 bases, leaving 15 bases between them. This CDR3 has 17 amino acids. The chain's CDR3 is CASSLGLLVTNQETQYF. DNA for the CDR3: TGCGCCAGCAGCTTGGGGTTGCTAGTGACAAACCAAGAGACCCAGTACTTC.

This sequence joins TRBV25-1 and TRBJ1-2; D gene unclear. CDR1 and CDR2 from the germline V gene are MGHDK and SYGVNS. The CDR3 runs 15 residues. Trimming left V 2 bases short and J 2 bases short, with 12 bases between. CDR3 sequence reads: CASSEKRSGNYGYTF. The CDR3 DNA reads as TGTGCCAGCAGTGAAAAGAGGTCGGGGAACTATGGCTACACCTTC.

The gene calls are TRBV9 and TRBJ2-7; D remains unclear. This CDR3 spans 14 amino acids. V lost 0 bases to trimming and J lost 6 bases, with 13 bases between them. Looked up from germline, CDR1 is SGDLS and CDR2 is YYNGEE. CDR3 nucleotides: TGTGCCAGCAGCGTAGATGGATTTCTGGGCGAGCAGTACTTC. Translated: CASSVDGFLGEQYF.

The CDR3 coding sequence is TGCGCCAGCAGTCCGGGGAACCTCGGAGCTTTCTTT. Its translation is CASSPGNLGAFF. J is TRBJ1-1 and V is TRBV10-1; D unclear. V lost 5 bases and J lost 10, with 14 bases in between. Germline CDR1 is WNHNN and CDR2 is SYGVQD (reference sequence). The CDR3 covers 12 residues.

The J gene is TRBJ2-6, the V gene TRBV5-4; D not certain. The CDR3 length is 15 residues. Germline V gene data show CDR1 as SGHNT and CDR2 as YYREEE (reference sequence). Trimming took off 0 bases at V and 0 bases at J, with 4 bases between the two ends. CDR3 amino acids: CASSLGASGANVLTF. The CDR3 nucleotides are TGTGCCAGCAGCTTGGGGGCCTCTGGGGCCAACGTCCTGACTTTC.

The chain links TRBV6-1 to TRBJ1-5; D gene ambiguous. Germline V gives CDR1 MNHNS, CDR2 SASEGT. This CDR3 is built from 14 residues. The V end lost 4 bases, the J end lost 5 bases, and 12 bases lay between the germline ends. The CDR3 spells CASSVMGSDQPQHF. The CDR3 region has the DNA TGTGCCAGCAGTGTTATGGGGTCCGATCAGCCCCAGCATTTT.

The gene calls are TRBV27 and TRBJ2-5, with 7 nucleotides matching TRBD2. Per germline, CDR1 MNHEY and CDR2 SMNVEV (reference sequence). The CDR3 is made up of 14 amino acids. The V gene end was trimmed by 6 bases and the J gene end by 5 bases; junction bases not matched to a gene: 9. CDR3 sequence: CASSPGGVRETQYF. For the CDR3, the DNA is TGTGCCAGCAGCCCGGGGGGAGTTAGGGAGACCCAGTACTTC.

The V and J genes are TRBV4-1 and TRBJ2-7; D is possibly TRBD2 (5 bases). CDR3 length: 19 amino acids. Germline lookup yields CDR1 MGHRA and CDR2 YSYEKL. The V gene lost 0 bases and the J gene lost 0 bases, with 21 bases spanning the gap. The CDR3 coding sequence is TGCGCCAGCAGCCAAGAGAAGGTACGGGAACAGAAGAGCTCCTACGAGCAGTACTTC. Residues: CASSQEKVREQKSSYEQYF.

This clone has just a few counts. In DNA form, the CDR3 reads TGTGCCAGTACCACACAGGGCTCTGGAAACACCATATATTTT. This codes for CASTTQGSGNTIYF. The chain combines TRBV19 with TRBJ1-3; possible D gene TRBD1, 6 bases. CDR1 is LNHDA and CDR2 is SQIVND in the germline V gene (reference sequence). This CDR3 contains 14 residues. Trimming removed 7 bases at V and 0 bases at J, with 10 bases between.

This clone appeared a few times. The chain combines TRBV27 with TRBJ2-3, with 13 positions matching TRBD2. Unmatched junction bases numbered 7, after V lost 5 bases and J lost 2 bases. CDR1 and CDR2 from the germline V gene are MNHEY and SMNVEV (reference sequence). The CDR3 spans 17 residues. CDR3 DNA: TGTGCCAGCAGTCTACTCGGGACTAGCGGGGCCACAGATACGCAGTATTTT. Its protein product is CASSLLGTSGATDTQYF.

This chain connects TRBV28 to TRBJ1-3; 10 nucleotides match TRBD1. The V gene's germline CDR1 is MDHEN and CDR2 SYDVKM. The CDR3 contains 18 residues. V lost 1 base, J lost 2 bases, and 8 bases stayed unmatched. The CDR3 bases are TGTGCCAGCAGTTTATTAGTCCGAGGGACAGGGGCTGGAAACACCATATATTTT. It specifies CASSLLVRGTGAGNTIYF.

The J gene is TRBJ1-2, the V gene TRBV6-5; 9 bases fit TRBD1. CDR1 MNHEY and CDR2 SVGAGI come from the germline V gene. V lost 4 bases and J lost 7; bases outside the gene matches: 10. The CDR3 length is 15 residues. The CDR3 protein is CASSSPRDRVRGYTF. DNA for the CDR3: TGTGCCAGCAGTTCACCACGGGACAGGGTCCGTGGCTACACCTTC.